The entry below describes one TCR beta chain. The antigen is undetermined. Produced via immunoSEQ multiplex PCR; TCRdb's table is partial and in-frame only. The profile covers some 19,000 clones, with around 70% appearing a single time and 30% taken by the ten largest. These data come from a study of STAT5B mutations in CD4+ large granular lymphocyte leukemia. V lost 3 bases and J lost 11; bases outside the gene matches: 3. The germline CDR1 and CDR2 sequences are KGHSH and LQKENI. This CDR3 region has 12 residues. Study findings and constraints: 8/27 top patient clones versus 2/35 control clones were TRBV06-family. Patient CD4-sorted repertoires stayed more clonal than healthy ones after leukemic-clone removal.

Sequencing used CD4+ T cells from blood buffy coats. V and J are TRBV18 and TRBJ2-1, with 8 bases identical to TRBD1. The clonotype comes from a human donor in good health. DNA of the CDR3: TGTGCCAGCTCACCCACAGGGGGTCAGCAGTTCTTC. As protein: CASSPTGGQQFF.